Included here is one T cell receptor (beta chain) sequence, with context. Its antigen is as yet unknown. The sample is drawn from a study of Ad26.COV2.S vaccination and SARS-CoV-2 variants. Study background: Within the COV1001 Ad26.COV2.S trial arm, the donor was enrolled. Study outcomes and limitations: Once vaccination had occurred, spike-specific CD8+ and CD4+ T cell responses reportedly showed substantial breadth.

V shed 0 bases and J shed 0 bases, with 8 bases lying between them. CDR3 size: 15 residues. CDR1 and CDR2 from the germline V gene are MGHRA and YSYEKL. Sequencing used immunoSEQ multiplex PCR; TCRdb keeps in-frame clones, though not all of them. This sample yields roughly 380,000 clones, of which approximately 85% are seen a single time; 2.5% to 3.5% belongs to the top ten. Specified treatment: roughly 18 received Ad26.COV2.S at low or high dose, single or two shots; about 5 received placebo; per-sample allocation not given. Collection of samples fell on day 63 after the first vaccine or placebo injection. Expressing Wuhan-strain SARS-CoV-2 spike, an Ad26 vector served as the vaccine.

The gene calls are TRBV4-1 and TRBJ1-2; no firm D call. The sample was peripheral blood, taken in a trial of Ad26.COV2.S vaccine versus placebo. This clonotype originated in a person aged 18-60 years who received the Ad26.COV2.S COVID-19 vaccine or a placebo. The CDR3 DNA sequence: TGCGCCAGCAGCCAAGACTGGACTACTAACTATGGCTACACCTTC. Protein sequence: CASSQDWTTNYGYTF.